What follows are 12 T cell receptor beta chains derived from one specimen sequenced in a study of CXCR3-negative and CXCR3-positive naive CD8 T cells. Carrying UMI labels, the TRB cDNA libraries were prepared through 5' RACE. TCRdb re-called the 5' RACE reads and catalogs CDR3 proteins one per entry, DNA excluded. The sample spans about 92,000 distinct CDR3 sequences; the ten largest clones claim around 1.8%. Sequencing was performed on naive CXCR3- CD8+ T cells from blood. Regarding subset: CD45RO-CCR7+CD27+CD95- naive CD8+ T cells lacking CXCR3 (TNR3-). The receptors were sampled from a human donor in good health. Some clones in this sample may be carry-over from other donors' samples.

The chain's CDR3 is CASSLPRDEQYF. The chain is built from TRBV5-5 and TRBJ2-7; checking the TCRdb D call of TRBD1 is not possible without DNA. The CDR3 runs 12 residues. The germline gives CDR1 SGHKS, CDR2 YYEKEE (reference sequence).

The CDR3 is CASTLPDGRSRRGHTEAFF. This rearrangement joins TRBV19 to TRBJ1-1; absent DNA, TCRdb's TRBD1 call cannot be checked. The length of the CDR3 is 19 residues. The germline gives CDR1 LNHDA, CDR2 SQIVND (reference sequence). Combining the CDR3 with reference TRBV19 and TRBJ1-1 gives the whole variable domain DGGITQSPKYLFRKEGQNVTLSCEQNLNHDAMYWYRQDPGQGLRLIYYSQIVNDFQKGDIAEGYSVSREKKESFPLTVTSAQKNPTAFYLCASTLPDGRSRRGHTEAFFGQGTRLTVV.

This sequence joins TRBV20-1 and TRBJ2-4. The CDR3 is made up of 15 amino acids. Germline assignment: CDR1 DFQATT and CDR2 SNEGSKA (reference sequence). Here the CDR3 reads CSAVHDGLAKNIQYF.

The chain joins TRBV7-9 to TRBJ2-7; checking the TCRdb D call of TRBD2 is not possible without DNA. Germline CDR1 and CDR2: SEHNR and FQNEAQ (reference sequence). This CDR3 has 16 residues. The CDR3 here is CASSSLTSDTAYEQYF.

This chain links TRBV29-1 with TRBJ1-2; absent DNA, TCRdb's TRBD1 call cannot be checked. Germline CDR1 and CDR2: SQVTM and ANQGSEA. This CDR3 spans 14 amino acids. The CDR3 protein is CSVVPATLEYGYTF.

J is TRBJ1-2 and V is TRBV7-9. Germline assignment: CDR1 SEHNR and CDR2 FQNEAQ (reference sequence). The CDR3 spans 14 residues. The CDR3 is CASSPVGIRSGYTF. The whole variable domain, filled in from reference TRBV7-9 and TRBJ1-2, reads DTGVSQNPRHKITKRGQNVTFRCDPISEHNRLYWYRQTLGQGPEFLTYFQNEAQLEKSRLLSDRFSAERPKGSFSTLEIQRTEQGDSAMYLCASSPVGIRSGYTFGSGTRLTVV.

The genes are TRBV20-1 and TRBJ2-7; the D call from TCRdb, TRBD1, cannot be confirmed without DNA. The CDR3 is 15 residues long. The germline V gene has CDR1 DFQATT and CDR2 SNEGSKA (reference sequence). This CDR3 is CSARSTSGGFYEQYF.

The chain couples TRBV20-1 to TRBJ2-3; TCRdb calls TRBD2, which cannot be checked without DNA. The CDR3 covers 15 residues. Germline CDR1 is DFQATT and CDR2 is SNEGSKA (reference sequence). CDR3 loop: CSARALAGDRDTQYF.

CDR3 sequence: CSVEDGGTGASLRPYEQYF. This chain joins TRBV29-1 and TRBJ2-7; absent DNA, TCRdb's TRBD1 call cannot be checked. This CDR3 region has 19 residues. Germline CDR1 is SQVTM and CDR2 is ANQGSEA.

The chain recombines TRBV14 with TRBJ2-1. Germline loops: CDR1 SGHDN, CDR2 FVKESK. The CDR3 consists of 14 residues. CDR3 residues: CASSQDRIRNEQFF. Filled out from reference TRBV14 and TRBJ2-1, the complete variable domain reads EAGVTQFPSHSVIEKGQTVTLRCDPISGHDNLYWYRRVMGKEIKFLLHFVKESKQDESGMPNNRFLAERTGGTYSTLKVQPAELEDSGVYFCASSQDRIRNEQFFGPGTRLTVL.

The chain recombines TRBV29-1 with TRBJ2-7. CDR1 SQVTM and CDR2 ANQGSEA come from the germline V gene. CDR3 size: 12 residues. CDR3 sequence: CSVDYGSYEQYF.

The rearrangement joins TRBV7-6 to TRBJ2-2; TCRdb's D gene call, TRBD1, goes unchecked for lack of DNA. The CDR3 is 14 amino acids. Germline CDR1 reads SGHVS; CDR2 reads FNYEAQ. The CDR3 here is CASSPPISTGELFF.